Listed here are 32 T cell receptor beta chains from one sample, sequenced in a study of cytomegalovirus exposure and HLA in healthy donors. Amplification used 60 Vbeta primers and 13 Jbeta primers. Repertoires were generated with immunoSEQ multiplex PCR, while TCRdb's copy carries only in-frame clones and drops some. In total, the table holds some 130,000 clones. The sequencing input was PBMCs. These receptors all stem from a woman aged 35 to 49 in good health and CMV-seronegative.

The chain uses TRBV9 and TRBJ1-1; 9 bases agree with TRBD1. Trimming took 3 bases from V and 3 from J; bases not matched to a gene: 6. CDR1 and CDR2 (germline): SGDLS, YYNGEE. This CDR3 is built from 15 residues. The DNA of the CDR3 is TGTGCCAGCAGCGCCCGACAGGGGGGGGACACTGAAGCTTTCTTT. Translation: CASSARQGGDTEAFF.

The DNA of the CDR3 is TGTGCCAGTACTACCCATAGGACAGGGGGATCCGATGAGCAGTTCTTC. Encoded protein: CASTTHRTGGSDEQFF. The J gene is TRBJ2-1, the V gene TRBV19; 10 positions agree with TRBD1. CDR1 is LNHDA, CDR2 SQIVND, per germline (reference sequence). J was trimmed by 8 bases and V by 7 bases; bases with no gene match: 14. The CDR3 sequence is 16 residues long.

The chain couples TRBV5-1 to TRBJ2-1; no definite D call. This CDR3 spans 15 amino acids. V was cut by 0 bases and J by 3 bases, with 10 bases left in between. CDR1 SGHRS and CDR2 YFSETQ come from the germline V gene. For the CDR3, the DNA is TGCGCCAGCAGCTTGGGGCCCAGTAACTACAATGAGCAGTTCTTC. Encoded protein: CASSLGPSNYNEQFF.

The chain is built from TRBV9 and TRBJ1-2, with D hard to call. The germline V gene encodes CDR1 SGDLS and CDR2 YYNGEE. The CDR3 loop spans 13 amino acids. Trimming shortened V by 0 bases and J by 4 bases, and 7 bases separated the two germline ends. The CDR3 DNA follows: TGTGCCAGCAGCGTAGTGGAGACCTATGGCTACACCTTC. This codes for CASSVVETYGYTF.

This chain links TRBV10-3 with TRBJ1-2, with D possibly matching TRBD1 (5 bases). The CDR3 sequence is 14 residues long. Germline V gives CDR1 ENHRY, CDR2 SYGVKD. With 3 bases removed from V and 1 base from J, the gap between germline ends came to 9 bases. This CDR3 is CAISDSGGNYGYTF. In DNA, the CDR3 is TGTGCCATCAGTGATAGCGGGGGTAACTATGGCTACACCTTC.

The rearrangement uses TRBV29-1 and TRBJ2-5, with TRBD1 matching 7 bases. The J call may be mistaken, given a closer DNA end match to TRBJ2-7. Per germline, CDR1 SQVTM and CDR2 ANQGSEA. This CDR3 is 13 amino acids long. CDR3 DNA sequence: TGCAGCGTTCCTCGACAGGGATCCTACGAGCAGTACTTC. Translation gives CSVPRQGSYEQYF.

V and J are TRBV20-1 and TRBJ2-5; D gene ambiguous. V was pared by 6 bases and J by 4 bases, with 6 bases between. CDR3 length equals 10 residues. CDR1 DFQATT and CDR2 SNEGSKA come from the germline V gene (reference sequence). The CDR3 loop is CSALRETQYF. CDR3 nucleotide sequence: TGCAGTGCCCTCAGAGAGACCCAGTACTTC.

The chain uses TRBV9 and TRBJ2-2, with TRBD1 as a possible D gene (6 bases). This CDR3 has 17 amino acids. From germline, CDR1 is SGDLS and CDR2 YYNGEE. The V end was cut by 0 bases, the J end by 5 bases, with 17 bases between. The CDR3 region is CASSVVTGRGRTGELFF. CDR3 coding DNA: TGTGCCAGCAGCGTAGTTACGGGCAGGGGACGGACCGGGGAGCTGTTTTTT.

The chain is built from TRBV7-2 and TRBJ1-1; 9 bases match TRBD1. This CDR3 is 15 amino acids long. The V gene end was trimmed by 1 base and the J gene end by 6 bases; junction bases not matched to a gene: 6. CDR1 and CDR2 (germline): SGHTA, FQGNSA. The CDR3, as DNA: TGTGCCAGCAGCTTAGGAGGACAGGGGAGGTCTGAAGCTTTCTTT. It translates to CASSLGGQGRSEAFF.

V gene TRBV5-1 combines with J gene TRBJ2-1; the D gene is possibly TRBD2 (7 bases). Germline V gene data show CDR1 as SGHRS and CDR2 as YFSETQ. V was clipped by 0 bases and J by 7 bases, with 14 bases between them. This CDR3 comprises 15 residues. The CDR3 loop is CASSLARGANNEQFF. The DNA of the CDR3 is TGCGCCAGCAGCTTGGCACGGGGGGCGAATAATGAGCAGTTCTTC.

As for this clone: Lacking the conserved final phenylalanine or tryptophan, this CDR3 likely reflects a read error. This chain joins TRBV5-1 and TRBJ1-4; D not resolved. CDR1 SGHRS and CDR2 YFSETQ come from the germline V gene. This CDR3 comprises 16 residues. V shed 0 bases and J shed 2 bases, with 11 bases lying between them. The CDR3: CASSLGGVRTNEKLFS. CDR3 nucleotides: TGCGCCAGCAGCTTGGGGGGTGTGAGGACTAATGAAAAACTGTTTTCT.

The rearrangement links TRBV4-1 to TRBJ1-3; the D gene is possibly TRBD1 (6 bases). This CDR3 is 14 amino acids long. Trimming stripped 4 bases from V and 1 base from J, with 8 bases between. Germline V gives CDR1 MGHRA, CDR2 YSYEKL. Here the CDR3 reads CASSLQGSGNTIYF. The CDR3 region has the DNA TGCGCCAGCAGCCTACAGGGTTCTGGAAACACCATATATTTT.

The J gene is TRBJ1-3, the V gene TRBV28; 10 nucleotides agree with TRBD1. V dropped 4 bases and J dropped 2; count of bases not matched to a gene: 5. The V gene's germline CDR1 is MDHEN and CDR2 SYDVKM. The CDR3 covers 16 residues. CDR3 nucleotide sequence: TGTGCCAGCAGTTCCTCAGGACAGGGGGCTGGAAACACCATATATTTT. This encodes CASSSSGQGAGNTIYF.

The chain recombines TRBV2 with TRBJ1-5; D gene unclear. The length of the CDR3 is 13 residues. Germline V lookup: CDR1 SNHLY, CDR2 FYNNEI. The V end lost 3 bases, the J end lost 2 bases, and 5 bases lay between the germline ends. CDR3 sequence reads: CASSDIGNQPQHF. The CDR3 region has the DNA TGTGCCAGCAGTGACATTGGCAATCAGCCCCAGCATTTT.

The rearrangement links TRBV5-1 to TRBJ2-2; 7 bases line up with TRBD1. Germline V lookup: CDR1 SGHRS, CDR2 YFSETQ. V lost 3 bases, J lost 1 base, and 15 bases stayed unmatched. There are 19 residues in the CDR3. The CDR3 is CASSSWADRERRNTGELFF. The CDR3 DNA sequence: TGCGCCAGCAGCTCCTGGGCCGACAGGGAACGTAGGAACACCGGGGAGCTGTTTTTT.

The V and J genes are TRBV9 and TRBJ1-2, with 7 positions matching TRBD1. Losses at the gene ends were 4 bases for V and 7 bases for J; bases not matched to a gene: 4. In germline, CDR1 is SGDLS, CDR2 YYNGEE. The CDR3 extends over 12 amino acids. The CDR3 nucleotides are TGTGCCAGCAGCCTAACAGGGGTTGGCTACACCTTC. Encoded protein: CASSLTGVGYTF.

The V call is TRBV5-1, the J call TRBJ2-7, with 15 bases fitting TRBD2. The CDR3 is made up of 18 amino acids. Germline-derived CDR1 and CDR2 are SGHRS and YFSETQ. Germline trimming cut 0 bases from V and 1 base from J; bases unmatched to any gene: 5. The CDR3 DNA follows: TGCGCCAGCAGCTTGGGAGGGACTAGCGGGGGGTTATCCTACGAGCAGTACTTC. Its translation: CASSLGGTSGGLSYEQYF.

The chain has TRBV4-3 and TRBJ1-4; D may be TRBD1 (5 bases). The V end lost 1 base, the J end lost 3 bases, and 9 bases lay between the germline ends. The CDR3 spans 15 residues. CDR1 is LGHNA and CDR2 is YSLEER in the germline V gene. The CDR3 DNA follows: TGCGCCAGCAGCCAAGGGGGCAGCTCTAATGAAAAACTGTTTTTT. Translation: CASSQGGSSNEKLFF.

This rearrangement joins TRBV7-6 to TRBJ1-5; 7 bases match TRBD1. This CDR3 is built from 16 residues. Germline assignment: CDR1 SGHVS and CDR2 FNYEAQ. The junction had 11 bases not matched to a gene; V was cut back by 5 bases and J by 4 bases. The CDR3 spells CASSPLAGGTNQPQHF. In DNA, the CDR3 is TGTGCCAGCAGCCCGCTGGCAGGGGGTACTAATCAGCCCCAGCATTTT.

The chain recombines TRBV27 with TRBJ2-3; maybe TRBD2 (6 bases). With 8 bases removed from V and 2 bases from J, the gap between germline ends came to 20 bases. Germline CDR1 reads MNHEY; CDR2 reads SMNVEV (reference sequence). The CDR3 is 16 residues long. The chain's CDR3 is CASGEDRDSPTDTQYF. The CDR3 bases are TGTGCCAGCGGAGAAGACCGGGACTCCCCCACAGATACGCAGTATTTT.

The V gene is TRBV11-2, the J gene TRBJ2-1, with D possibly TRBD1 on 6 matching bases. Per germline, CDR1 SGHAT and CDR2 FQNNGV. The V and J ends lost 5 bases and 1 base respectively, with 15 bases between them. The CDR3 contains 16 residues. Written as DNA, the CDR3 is TGTGCCAGCAGCACCCAAACAGGGACATCCTACAATGAGCAGTTCTTC. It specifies CASSTQTGTSYNEQFF.

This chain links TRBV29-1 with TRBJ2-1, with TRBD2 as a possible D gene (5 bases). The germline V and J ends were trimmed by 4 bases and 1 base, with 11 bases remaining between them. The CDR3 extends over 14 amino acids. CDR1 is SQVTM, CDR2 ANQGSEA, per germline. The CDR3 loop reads CSVVLARSYNEQFF. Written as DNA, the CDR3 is TGCAGCGTTGTCCTAGCACGGTCCTACAATGAGCAGTTCTTC.

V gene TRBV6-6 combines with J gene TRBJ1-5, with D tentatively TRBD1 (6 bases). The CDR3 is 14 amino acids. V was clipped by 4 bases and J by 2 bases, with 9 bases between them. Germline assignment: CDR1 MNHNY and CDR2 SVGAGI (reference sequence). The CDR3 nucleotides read TGTGCCAGCAGTTTCTACAGGGGCAATCAGCCCCAGCATTTT. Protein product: CASSFYRGNQPQHF.

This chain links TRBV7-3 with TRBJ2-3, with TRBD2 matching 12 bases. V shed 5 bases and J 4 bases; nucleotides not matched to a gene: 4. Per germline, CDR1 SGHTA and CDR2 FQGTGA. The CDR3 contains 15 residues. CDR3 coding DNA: TGTGCCAGCAGCCCTAGCGGGGGGGTATCAGATACGCAGTATTTT. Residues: CASSPSGGVSDTQYF.

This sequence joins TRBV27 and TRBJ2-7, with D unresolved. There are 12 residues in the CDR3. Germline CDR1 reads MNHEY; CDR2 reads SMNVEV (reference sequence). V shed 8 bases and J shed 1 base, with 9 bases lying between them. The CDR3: CASCSRSYEQYF. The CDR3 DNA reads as TGTGCCAGCTGCTCCCGGTCCTACGAGCAGTACTTC.

For the CDR3, the DNA is TGTGCCAGCAGCTCTGCTGAAACCAGGGGGCACACTGAAGCTTTCTTT. Its translation is CASSSAETRGHTEAFF. The genes are TRBV5-4 and TRBJ1-1; 8 bases map to TRBD1. Looked up from germline, CDR1 is SGHNT and CDR2 is YYREEE (reference sequence). The CDR3 is 16 residues long. J was trimmed by 3 bases and V by 3 bases; bases with no gene match: 10. The whole variable domain, filled in from reference TRBV5-4 and TRBJ1-1, reads ETGVTQSPTHLIKTRGQQVTLRCSSQSGHNTVSWYQQALGQGPQFIFQYYREEENGRGNFPPRFSGLQFPNYSSELNVNALELDDSALYLCASSSAETRGHTEAFFGQGTRLTVV.

The CDR3 region is CASSSGTGSYNEQFF. In DNA, the CDR3 is TGTGCCAGCAGCTCTGGGACAGGCTCCTACAATGAGCAGTTCTTC. The chain combines TRBV7-2 with TRBJ2-1; 8 nucleotides match TRBD1. Per the germline V gene, CDR1 is SGHTA and CDR2 is FQGNSA. The junction had 2 bases not matched to a gene; V was cut back by 4 bases and J by 0 bases. The length of the CDR3 is 15 residues.

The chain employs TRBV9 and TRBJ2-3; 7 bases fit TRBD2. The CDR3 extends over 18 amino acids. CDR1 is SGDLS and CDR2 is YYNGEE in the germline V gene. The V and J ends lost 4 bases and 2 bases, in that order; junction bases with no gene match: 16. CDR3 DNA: TGTGCCAGCAGCTCCTTGGGGGGGAAGGTTAGGAACACAGATACGCAGTATTTT. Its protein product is CASSSLGGKVRNTDTQYF.

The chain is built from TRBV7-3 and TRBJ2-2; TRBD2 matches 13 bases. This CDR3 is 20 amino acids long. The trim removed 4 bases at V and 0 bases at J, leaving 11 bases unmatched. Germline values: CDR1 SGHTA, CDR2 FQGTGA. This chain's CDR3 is CASSSDPGLAGPTNTGELFF. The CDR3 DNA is TGTGCCAGCAGCTCGGACCCGGGACTAGCGGGGCCCACGAACACCGGGGAGCTGTTTTTT.

CDR3 in amino acids: CASSESSGVLFF. CDR3 nucleotide sequence: TGTGCCAGCAGTGAATCGAGCGGGGTACTGTTTTTT. The rearrangement joins TRBV2 to TRBJ1-4; D not certain. The CDR3 length is 12 residues. Germline loops: CDR1 SNHLY, CDR2 FYNNEI. V was pared by 2 bases and J by 13 bases, with 11 bases between.

The CDR3 DNA reads as TGTGCCAGCAGGAGGGACAGCCATTTGAACACTGAAGCTTTCTTT. Protein product: CASRRDSHLNTEAFF. The V and J genes are TRBV21-1 and TRBJ1-1; the table gives TRBD1 as D, unverified against the DNA. TRBV21-1 is annotated as a pseudogene. The CDR3 contains 15 residues.

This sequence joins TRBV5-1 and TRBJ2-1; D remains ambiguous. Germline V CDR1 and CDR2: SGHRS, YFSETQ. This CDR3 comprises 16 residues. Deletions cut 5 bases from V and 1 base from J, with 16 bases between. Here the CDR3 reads CASSFQRSFSYNEQFF. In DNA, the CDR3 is TGCGCCAGCAGTTTTCAACGGAGTTTTTCCTACAATGAGCAGTTCTTC.